The 30 T cell receptor beta chains below come from one sample, sequenced in a study of Graves' ophthalmopathy and Graves' hyperthyroidism. RNA transcripts were the source from which TCR beta CDR3 regions were amplified. HTBI primers were used in a first-round RT-PCR, which preceded a second-round multiplex PCR. TCRdb itself ran the multiplex PCR reads through MiXCR, one entry per CDR3 protein. This sample has 200,000 to 250,000 distinct CDR3 sequences, with about 46% found just once. Sample: peripheral blood. These TCRs come from an adult man with Graves' ophthalmopathy.

The rearrangement joins TRBV5-1 to TRBJ1-1, with D unresolved. Germline V lookup: CDR1 SGHRS, CDR2 YFSETQ. Trimming took off 6 bases at V and 4 bases at J, with 19 bases between the two ends. This CDR3 contains 15 residues. In DNA form, the CDR3 reads TGCGCCAGCACCCTCAATACCCTCGCCGGCACTGAAGCTTTCTTT. This sequence encodes CASTLNTLAGTEAFF.

This clonotype was seen more than once but under ten times. As DNA, the CDR3 is TGTGCCAGCAGCCAGGAGCGGGAGGTCTACGAGCAGTACTTC. Its translation is CASSQEREVYEQYF. The chain carries TRBV4-2 and TRBJ2-7; 9 bases are shared with TRBD2. The trim removed 3 bases at V and 3 bases at J, leaving 3 bases unmatched. This CDR3 comprises 14 residues. Per germline, CDR1 LGHNA and CDR2 YNFKEQ.

This clonotype was counted many times. V gene TRBV29-1 combines with J gene TRBJ1-2, with 7 bases that match TRBD1. The V segment lost 1 base and the J segment 12 bases; nucleotides outside the gene matches: 5. Germline values: CDR1 SQVTM, CDR2 ANQGSEA. The CDR3 totals 11 residues. The CDR3, as DNA: TGCAGCGTTGAAGTACAGGGGAGGAACACCTTC. This encodes CSVEVQGRNTF. The whole variable domain, remainder taken from reference TRBV29-1 and TRBJ1-2, is SAVISQKPSRDICQRGTSLTIQCQVDSQVTMMFWYRQQPGQSLTLIATANQGSEATYESGFVIDKFPISRPNLTFSTLTVSNMSPEDSSIYLCSVEVQGRNTFGSGTRLTVV.

This clonotype occurred a few times. The genes are TRBV15 and TRBJ1-6, with D possibly TRBD1 on 6 matching bases. Looked up from germline, CDR1 is LNHNV and CDR2 is YYDKDF (reference sequence). The CDR3 sequence is 16 residues long. V was cut by 2 bases and J by 5 bases, with 13 bases left in between. This CDR3 is CATSRSAGQHNSPLHF. CDR3 bases: TGTGCCACCAGCAGATCGGCCGGACAGCATAATTCACCCCTCCACTTT.

This clonotype was seen more than once but under ten times. The V and J genes are TRBV2 and TRBJ2-7; D may be TRBD2 (6 bases). Trimming removed 10 bases at V and 6 bases at J, with 16 bases between. CDR3 length equals 12 residues. CDR1 and CDR2 (germline): SNHLY, FYNNEI. CDR3 DNA sequence: TGTGCCACCAACTCGAGGGGAGGCGAGCAGTACTTC. Protein sequence: CATNSRGGEQYF. Full variable domain (outside the CDR3, taken from reference TRBV2 and TRBJ2-7): EPEVTQTPSHQVTQMGQEVILRCVPISNHLYFYWYRQILGQKVEFLVSFYNNEISEKSEIFDDQFSVERPDGSNFTLKIRSTKLEDSAMYFCATNSRGGEQYFGPGTRLTVT.

The table lists this clonotype with a few counts. The genes are TRBV7-6 and TRBJ1-1, with D perhaps matching TRBD1 (6 bases). The CDR3 contains 14 residues. From germline, CDR1 is SGHVS and CDR2 FNYEAQ. V was shortened by 8 bases and J by 1 base, with 14 bases between the two germline ends. The CDR3 is CASRRGSPNTEAFF. In DNA form, the CDR3 reads TGTGCCAGCCGGAGGGGGTCTCCGAACACTGAAGCTTTCTTT.

This chain connects TRBV7-2 to TRBJ2-7; a possible D gene is TRBD2 (5 bases). Germline V CDR1 and CDR2: SGHTA, FQGNSA. V was cut by 3 bases and J by 3 bases, with 12 bases left in between. CDR3 length: 14 amino acids. As DNA, the CDR3 is TGTGCCAGCAGCTTGCTTAGTGCGGGCTACGAGCAGTACTTC. This translates into CASSLLSAGYEQYF.

V gene TRBV20-1 combines with J gene TRBJ2-7; TRBD1 agrees at 7 bases. Germline loops: CDR1 DFQATT, CDR2 SNEGSKA (reference sequence). The CDR3 runs 10 residues. Trimming removed 5 bases from V and 6 bases from J; junction bases left unmatched: 1. CDR3 sequence (DNA): TGCAGTGCTTCAGGGGGCGAGCAGTACTTC. Its translation is CSASGGEQYF.

The chain uses TRBV7-6 and TRBJ2-7; 7 bases match TRBD1. The CDR3 spans 15 residues. V lost 2 bases, J lost 2 bases, and 6 bases stayed unmatched. CDR1 is SGHVS, CDR2 FNYEAQ, per germline. CDR3 sequence reads: CASSLTPDRTYEQYF. The CDR3 bases are TGTGCCAGCAGCTTAACACCGGACAGGACCTACGAGCAGTACTTC.

The V gene is TRBV29-1, the J gene TRBJ1-1, with D possibly being TRBD1 (5 bases). Germline V gene sequence: CDR1 SQVTM, CDR2 ANQGSEA. This CDR3 spans 12 amino acids. Trimming shortened V by 3 bases and J by 5 bases, and 10 bases separated the two germline ends. The CDR3 is CSVEGGGTEAFF. CDR3 sequence (DNA): TGCAGCGTTGAGGGGGGAGGGACTGAAGCTTTCTTT.

A note on this clonotype: The final CDR3 position lacks the conserved phenylalanine or tryptophan, pointing to a likely read error. The chain links TRBV7-2 to TRBJ2-7; TRBD2 matches at 13 bases. The CDR3 sequence is 14 residues long. The V segment lost 5 bases and the J segment 7 bases; nucleotides outside the gene matches: 5. Germline V lookup: CDR1 SGHTA, CDR2 FQGNSA. The CDR3 nucleotides read TGTGCCAGCAGCCGGACTAGCGGGAGCGTAGAGCAGTACCTC. Encoded protein: CASSRTSGSVEQYL.

The CDR3 nucleotides read TGTGCCAGCAGTTGGTTCCGGGGGGGTAATGGCTACACCTTC. Translating it yields CASSWFRGGNGYTF. J is TRBJ1-2 and V is TRBV5-4; maybe TRBD1 (5 bases). V lost 5 bases and J 6 bases, leaving 17 bases between the germline ends. The CDR3 is made up of 14 amino acids. The germline gives CDR1 SGHNT, CDR2 YYREEE (reference sequence).

This clonotype was seen many times. V gene TRBV25-1 combines with J gene TRBJ2-7; D possibly uses TRBD1 or TRBD2 (5 bases each). Germline CDR1 reads MGHDK; CDR2 reads SYGVNS. V lost 2 bases, J lost 5 bases, and 13 bases lay in between. The CDR3 consists of 14 residues. The CDR3 spells CASSERLGVDEQYF. The DNA for the CDR3 is TGTGCCAGCAGTGAAAGGCTGGGGGTCGACGAGCAGTACTTC.

This clonotype was seen only a few times. CDR3 loop: CASSDSLPSSGNTIYF. The CDR3 DNA sequence: TGTGCCAGCAGCGACAGCCTTCCGAGCTCTGGAAACACCATATATTTT. The chain combines TRBV6-1 with TRBJ1-3; D possibly corresponds to TRBD1 (5 bases). The V end lost 6 bases, the J end lost 0 bases, and 15 bases lay between the germline ends. The CDR3 runs 16 residues. Germline-derived CDR1 and CDR2 are MNHNS and SASEGT.

The gene calls are TRBV15 and TRBJ2-5, with D maybe TRBD2 (6 bases). V gave up 2 bases and J gave up 3 bases, with 10 bases separating them. CDR3 size: 14 residues. Germline V gene data show CDR1 as LNHNV and CDR2 as YYDKDF (reference sequence). The CDR3 here is CATSRTGEEETQYF. DNA of the CDR3: TGTGCCACCAGCAGAACGGGGGAGGAAGAGACCCAGTACTTC.

The rearrangement joins TRBV29-1 to TRBJ2-6, with D hard to call. V lost 0 bases and J lost 5, with 8 bases in between. The CDR3 is made up of 14 amino acids. In germline, CDR1 is SQVTM, CDR2 ANQGSEA. The CDR3 sequence is CSVEDIGRANVLTF. Here the CDR3 DNA reads TGCAGCGTTGAAGATATCGGCAGGGCCAACGTCCTGACTTTC.

Only a few counts were recorded for this clonotype. The chain employs TRBV10-3 and TRBJ1-1; TRBD1 aligns across 8 bases. V shed 0 bases, J shed 1 base, and the junction held 7 bases outside the gene matches. CDR1 and CDR2 (germline): ENHRY, SYGVKD. The CDR3 is 17 amino acids. The CDR3 region has the DNA TGTGCCATCAGTGAGTCCGACAGGGGATTAGAGAACACTGAAGCTTTCTTT. Translation gives CAISESDRGLENTEAFF.

The chain is built from TRBV4-1 and TRBJ1-2, with D possibly matching TRBD1 (5 bases). The CDR3 runs to 16 residues. Germline V CDR1 and CDR2: MGHRA, YSYEKL. V gave up 2 bases and J gave up 4 bases, with 17 bases separating them. CDR3 sequence (DNA): TGCGCCAGCAGCCAACCCATGCGGGGGGGTAGCTATGGCTACACCTTC. Residues: CASSQPMRGGSYGYTF.

Details on this clonotype: Since the CDR3 does not end with the conserved phenylalanine or tryptophan, this likely comes from a read error. The DNA is left out, because the CDR3 cannot be placed on it with certainty; the CDR3 is given as TCRdb lists it. The V and J genes are TRBV7-2 and TRBJ2-6. Germline V CDR1 and CDR2: SGHTA, FQGNSA. Inclusive of both ends, the CDR3 amounts to 8 amino acids. The CDR3 spells CASSLAAS.

The chain recombines TRBV15 with TRBJ1-1, with TRBD1 matching over 9 bases. J was trimmed by 6 bases and V by 9 bases; bases with no gene match: 8. Germline V gene lookup returns CDR1 LNHNV and CDR2 YYDKDF (reference sequence). This CDR3 spans 13 amino acids. In DNA, the CDR3 is TGTGCCACGAACCGGGACAGGGTTTCTGAAGCTTTCTTT. This gives the protein CATNRDRVSEAFF. Full variable domain (rest looked up from reference TRBV15 and TRBJ1-1): DAMVIQNPRYQVTQFGKPVTLSCSQTLNHNVMYWYQQKSSQAPKLLFHYYDKDFNNEADTPDNFQSRRPNTSFCFLDIRSPGLGDTAMYLCATNRDRVSEAFFGQGTRLTVV.

The chain has TRBV7-2 and TRBJ2-7; the match to TRBD2 covers 7 bases. Trimming at V came to 5 bases and at J to 4 bases, leaving 17 bases not matched to a gene. CDR3 length: 17 residues. Germline-derived CDR1 and CDR2 are SGHTA and FQGNSA. CDR3 in amino acids: CASSLQFGGGLRYEQYF. The CDR3 nucleotides are TGTGCCAGCAGCCTCCAATTCGGGGGAGGGCTCAGGTACGAGCAGTACTTC.

This clonotype was picked up many times. V gene TRBV29-1 combines with J gene TRBJ1-5; TRBD1 is a possible D gene (6 bases). V dropped 0 bases and J dropped 7 bases, with 10 bases sitting between them. CDR1 is SQVTM and CDR2 is ANQGSEA in the germline V gene. The CDR3 consists of 13 residues. The CDR3 is CSVEEGQGQPQHF. CDR3 bases: TGCAGCGTTGAAGAGGGGCAGGGGCAGCCCCAGCATTTT.

This clonotype showed up many times. This chain connects TRBV10-3 to TRBJ2-7; 9 nucleotides match TRBD2. The CDR3 length is 14 residues. CDR1 and CDR2 from the germline V gene are ENHRY and SYGVKD. V shed 6 bases, J shed 4 bases, and the junction held 7 bases outside the gene matches. Written as DNA, the CDR3 is TGTGCCATCAGGGACTTAGCGGGAGCTTACGAGCAGTACTTC. Translated: CAIRDLAGAYEQYF.

This clonotype was seen repeatedly, ten times or more. The rearrangement joins TRBV29-1 to TRBJ1-5; no reliable D call. The V end lost 3 bases, the J end lost 4 bases, and 10 bases lay between the germline ends. Germline CDR1 and CDR2: SQVTM and ANQGSEA. The CDR3 extends over 13 amino acids. In DNA, the CDR3 is TGCAGCGTTGAGGTAGGGCAGAATCAGCCCCAGCATTTT. As protein: CSVEVGQNQPQHF.

This clonotype was observed a few times. The chain links TRBV7-9 to TRBJ2-5, with TRBD2 matching 7 bases. This CDR3 comprises 15 residues. From germline, CDR1 is SEHNR and CDR2 FQNEAQ (reference sequence). J lost 1 base, V lost 3 bases, and 5 bases had no gene match. CDR3 sequence (DNA): TGTGCCAGCAGCTTTAGAGCGGGGATCCAAGAGACCCAGTACTTC. It specifies CASSFRAGIQETQYF.

The gene calls are TRBV5-1 and TRBJ1-2, with 7 bases lining up with TRBD1. This CDR3 is built from 14 residues. Germline loops: CDR1 SGHRS, CDR2 YFSETQ. J gave up 7 bases and V 4 bases, and 10 bases lay outside the gene matches. In nucleotides, the CDR3 is TGCGCCAGCAGCGGAAATGACAGGGAAGGTGGCTACACCTTC. Protein sequence: CASSGNDREGGYTF.

The V and J genes are TRBV29-1 and TRBJ1-1; the D gene is possibly TRBD1 (6 bases). V was trimmed by 7 bases and J by 1 base, leaving 13 bases between them. CDR1 is SQVTM and CDR2 is ANQGSEA in the germline V gene. The CDR3 runs to 13 residues. CDR3 protein: CSAIDRRNTEAFF. DNA of the CDR3: TGCAGCGCAATAGACAGGAGGAACACTGAAGCTTTCTTT.

This clonotype was detected a few times. V is TRBV7-9 and J is TRBJ1-5, with unresolved D. Trimming took 1 base from V and 3 from J, leaving 10 bases between them. The CDR3 totals 15 residues. Per germline, CDR1 SEHNR and CDR2 FQNEAQ (reference sequence). CDR3 region: CASSLGGTINQPQHF. CDR3 bases: TGTGCCAGCAGCTTAGGAGGTACGATCAATCAGCCCCAGCATTTT.

This chain links TRBV7-2 with TRBJ2-7, with D uncertain. The CDR3 runs 13 residues. Trimming took 0 bases from V and 3 from J, leaving 6 bases between them. CDR1 and CDR2 (germline): SGHTA, FQGNSA. The CDR3: CASSLANSYEQYF. In nucleotides, the CDR3 is TGTGCCAGCAGCTTAGCGAACAGCTACGAGCAGTACTTC. Complete variable domain (other parts from reference TRBV7-2 and TRBJ2-7): GAGVSQSPSNKVTEKGKDVELRCDPISGHTALYWYRQSLGQGLEFLIYFQGNSAPDKSGLPSDRFSAERTGGSVSTLTIQRTQQEDSAVYLCASSLANSYEQYFGPGTRLTVT.

Details on this clonotype: The junction shows a germline mismatch at one end, possibly a read error. The rearrangement links TRBV7-9 to TRBJ2-5, with D possibly matching TRBD1 (6 bases). CDR1 and CDR2 from the germline V gene are SEHNR and FQNEAQ (reference sequence). The CDR3 is 14 amino acids. Here the CDR3 DNA reads TGCGCCAGCAGCCTAATCAGGGGACAAGAGACCCAGTACTTC. Protein: CASSLIRGQETQYF.